The clone carrying this TCR beta chain is a singleton in its sample. The target antigen is unknown. These data are taken from a study of graft-versus-host responses after intestinal transplantation. Repertoires were generated with immunoSEQ multiplex PCR, while TCRdb's copy carries only in-frame clones and drops some. Found here are around 120,000 clones, around 93% of them singletons; the top ten hold 0.095% to 0.15%. Study-wide results and caveats: Recipient marrow showed GvH clones, some seen first in ileum or blood. High graft-versus-host to host-versus-graft clonal ratios were seen in allografts of patients with graft-donor T cell macrochimerism.

V shed 5 bases, J shed 7 bases, and the junction held 10 bases outside the gene matches. Germline V lookup: CDR1 SGHVS, CDR2 FQNEAQ. The CDR3 has 17 residues. The source was unstimulated CD4+ T cells sorted from spleen or lymph node cells, collected before intestinal transplant. The rearrangement uses TRBV7-8 and TRBJ2-1, with TRBD2 matching over 14 bases. The TCR comes from a human donor who received an intestinal transplant. CDR3 DNA sequence: TGTGCCAGCAGCCCCGGACTAGCGGGAGGATTTTGGAATGAGCAGTTCTTC. This translates into CASSPGLAGGFWNEQFF.